This T cell receptor beta chain was captured by sequencing in a study of blood T cell repertoires in COVID-19. At the level of the study: Italy, Spain and the United States were the sources of the convalescent and acute COVID-19 samples. PBMCs, B-cell-depleted T cells, or T cells provided the cDNA or gDNA that made up the material.

As originally analysed: Researchers report that nucleated cell counts were estimated from reference gene primer amplification. Sequencing used immunoSEQ multiplex PCR; TCRdb keeps in-frame clones, though not all of them. D and trimming come from the DNA, and the V and J calls and clone size come from that table. The sample records around 230,000 clones, about 83% being singletons. The specimen sequenced was peripheral blood. This clonotype was sampled from a middle-aged woman with active or convalescent COVID-19.

The chain's CDR3 is CATSDRGQGPSRWNEQFF. As DNA, the CDR3 is TGTGCCACCAGTGATCGTGGACAGGGCCCCTCCAGGTGGAATGAGCAGTTCTTC. This rearrangement joins TRBV24-1 to TRBJ2-1, with 8 bases identical to TRBD1. The V gene end was trimmed by 3 bases and the J gene end by 7 bases; junction bases not matched to a gene: 16. Germline V lookup: CDR1 KGHDR, CDR2 SFDVKD. The CDR3 consists of 18 residues.